These 21 T cell receptor delta chains originate from one sample sequenced in a study of gamma-delta chains in newborns, infants, children. TCRdb re-called the reads using CATT. The data contain around 11,000 delta-chain clones, less than 4.5% of them seen just once; the ten biggest clones take up roughly 9%. Sequencing was done on a sample of blood. The origin of the receptors is a child who was a newborn, infant or young child, either healthy, febrile or measles-vaccinated (not recorded which).

This rearrangement joins TRDV3 to TRDJ1; TRDD3 aligns across 11 bases. TCRdb does not report a J gene; here it was assigned by matching the DNA to germline references. The ends lost 1 base at V and 2 bases at J; junction bases unmatched: 18. Per the germline V gene, CDR1 is TVYSNPD and CDR2 is GDNSRS (reference sequence). There are 19 residues in the CDR3. The CDR3 nucleotides are TGTGCCTTTATCGTAAAGCCCCTTTGGGGGATACGAGGAACCGATAAACTCATCTTT. Protein product: CAFIVKPLWGIRGTDKLIF.

By frequency in the sample, this clone is medium-sized. The V call is TRDV1, the J call TRDJ1; possibly TRDD3 for D (6 bases). Germline CDR1 and CDR2: TSWWSYY and QGS. The CDR3 covers 21 residues. With 6 bases removed from V and 2 bases from J, the gap between germline ends came to 34 bases. The CDR3: CALGIGLGFLKGIRRTDKLIF. As DNA, the CDR3 is TGTGCTCTTGGTATTGGACTAGGGTTCCTTAAAGGGATAAGAAGGACCGATAAACTCATCTTT.

By its share, this clone is medium-sized. The V call is TRDV2, the J call TRDJ1, with TRDD3 identical over 9 bases. The CDR3 length is 22 residues. The germline V gene has CDR1 GEAIGNYY and CDR2 EKD. The V and J ends lost 0 bases and 0 bases, in that order; junction bases with no gene match: 22. The CDR3 loop is CACDTVPTGSTGGPRYTDKLIF. CDR3 bases: TGTGCCTGTGACACCGTACCTACGGGAAGTACTGGGGGACCCAGATACACCGATAAACTCATCTTT.

This clone turned up a few times. A much larger clone lies one base from this, so it may be a read error. The chain uses TRAV29/DV5 and TRDJ1, with TRDD3 identical over 11 bases. This CDR3 comprises 20 residues. The V segment lost 2 bases and the J segment 0 bases; nucleotides outside the gene matches: 18. Germline lookup yields CDR1 NSMFDY and CDR2 ISSIKDK. CDR3 amino acids: CAASTPMTGGYPRYTDKLIF. In DNA, the CDR3 is TGTGCAGCAAGTACCCCAATGACTGGGGGATATCCCCGGTACACCGATAAACTCATCTTT.

In its sample, this clone is medium-sized. The sample carries other DNA sequences with the same CDR3. The chain is built from TRDV2 and TRDJ3; 10 positions match TRDD3. The CDR3 length is 22 residues. Germline V CDR1 and CDR2: GEAIGNYY, EKD. The V gene end was trimmed by 1 base and the J gene end by 1 base; junction bases not matched to a gene: 15. Written as DNA, the CDR3 is TGTGCCTGTGACACTCCATCTTTTACTGGGGGATCACCTTCCTGGGACACCCGACAGATGTTTTTC. As protein: CACDTPSFTGGSPSWDTRQMFF.

V gene TRDV1 combines with J gene TRDJ3; TRDD3 agrees at 13 bases. CDR3 length equals 24 residues. Germline V gives CDR1 TSWWSYY, CDR2 QGS. With V trimmed by 1 base and J by 0 bases, 15 bases remained unmatched. This CDR3 is CALGERDPAPYWGIRSWDTRQMFF. The CDR3 DNA reads as TGTGCTCTTGGGGAACGGGATCCAGCCCCGTACTGGGGGATACGCTCCTGGGACACCCGACAGATGTTTTTC.

This clone has only a few counts. The rearrangement links TRDV1 to TRDJ1; D ambiguous. There are 15 residues in the CDR3. V shed 3 bases and J shed 0 bases, with 11 bases lying between them. Germline V gives CDR1 TSWWSYY, CDR2 QGS. The CDR3 DNA reads TGTGCTCTTGGGGACCCGGCGTGGTACACCGATAAACTCATCTTT. As protein: CALGDPAWYTDKLIF.

The gene calls are TRDV3 and TRDJ2, with 8 bases identical to TRDD3. Unmatched junction bases numbered 33, after V lost 0 bases and J lost 0 bases. Germline V gene sequence: CDR1 TVYSNPD, CDR2 GDNSRS (reference sequence). CDR3 length: 25 residues. Written as DNA, the CDR3 is TGTGCCTTTAGCACGACTGTGGTACTCCTACCACCTACTACTGGGGGGTCCTCTTTGACAGCACAACTCTTCTTT. Translated: CAFSTTVVLLPPTTGGSSLTAQLFF.

In its sample, this clone was seen a few times. The sample contains more than one DNA sequence encoding this CDR3. The gene calls are TRDV1 and TRDJ1, with a possible D match to TRDD3 (6 bases). CDR1 and CDR2 (germline): TSWWSYY, QGS. The CDR3 has 21 residues. V was pared by 1 base and J by 2 bases, with 29 bases between. The chain's CDR3 is CALGERLTVWTVGVKTDKLIF. The CDR3 bases are TGTGCTCTTGGGGAACGGTTGACGGTGTGGACGGTGGGGGTTAAGACCGATAAACTCATCTTT.

The V call is TRDV1, the J call TRDJ1; the match to TRDD3 covers 7 bases. TCRdb carries no J gene annotation; the J gene was assigned here by matching the DNA with germline. The CDR3 consists of 20 residues. The V and J ends lost 2 bases and 0 bases, in that order; junction bases with no gene match: 18. Per the germline V gene, CDR1 is TSWWSYY and CDR2 is QGS. DNA of the CDR3: TGTGCTCTTGGGGAAATAAAGAGGATCGGCGGGGGATTGTACACCGATAAACTCATCTTT. It yields the protein CALGEIKRIGGGLYTDKLIF.

In its sample, this clone is medium-sized (0.01 to 0.1%). The chain carries TRDV2 and TRDJ3; TRDD3 aligns across 7 bases. The V gene's germline CDR1 is GEAIGNYY and CDR2 EKD. The CDR3 contains 18 residues. The V segment lost 0 bases and the J segment 4 bases; nucleotides outside the gene matches: 8. CDR3 sequence reads: CACDTVEDTAWDTRQMFF. As DNA, the CDR3 is TGTGCCTGTGACACCGTGGAGGATACGGCGTGGGACACCCGACAGATGTTTTTC.

This clone has a handful of counts. The V gene is TRDV1, the J gene TRDJ1, with 7 bases fitting TRDD3. This CDR3 region has 19 residues. With V trimmed by 6 bases and J by 6 bases, 25 bases remained unmatched. Per germline, CDR1 TSWWSYY and CDR2 QGS. CDR3 in amino acids: CALGHLFGLGRLGVYKLIF. For the CDR3, the DNA is TGTGCTCTTGGACACCTCTTTGGCCTTGGGCGGCTGGGGGTATATAAACTCATCTTT.

This clone was detected a few times. V usage is TRDV1 and J usage is TRDJ1, with D possibly being TRDD2 (5 bases). CDR1 is TSWWSYY and CDR2 is QGS in the germline V gene. Between the trimmed V and J ends, which lost 0 bases and 1 base, there was a span of 6 bases. The CDR3 spans 14 residues. CDR3 sequence (DNA): TGTGCTCTTGGGGAACTTCTTCCCACCGATAAACTCATCTTT. Protein product: CALGELLPTDKLIF.

This clone was seen a few times. This may come from a read error, since a much larger clone is one base off. The sample carries other DNA sequences with the same CDR3. The V call is TRAV29/DV5, the J call TRDJ1; TRDD3 aligns across 12 bases. Looked up from germline, CDR1 is NSMFDY and CDR2 is ISSIKDK. This CDR3 spans 24 amino acids. CDR3 bases: TGCGCAGCAAGGATGACTTCCTACCGCCCACCGAGTACTGGGGGATACTCGGACACCGATAAACTCATCTTT. Translating gives CAARMTSYRPPSTGGYSDTDKLIF. The full variable domain, completed using reference TRAV29/DV5 and TRDJ1, is DQQVKQNSPSLSVQEGRISILNCDYTNSMFDYFLWYKKYPAEGPTFLISISSIKDKNEDGRFTVFLNKSAKHLSLHIVPSQPGDSAVYFCAARMTSYRPPSTGGYSDTDKLIFGKGTRVTVEP.

The table lists this clone with a few counts. V gene TRDV2 combines with J gene TRDJ1; D is ambiguous. This CDR3 contains 17 residues. Trimming cost V 0 bases and J 0 bases, with 16 bases left between them. The V gene's germline CDR1 is GEAIGNYY and CDR2 EKD. The CDR3, as DNA: TGTGCCTGTGACACCGTTGTACGTCCACAGGACACCGATAAACTCATCTTT. Translation gives CACDTVVRPQDTDKLIF.

This clone was counted only a few times. The rearrangement uses TRDV1 and TRDJ1; D possibly corresponds to TRDD3 (5 bases). The CDR3 has 17 amino acids. Trimming cost V 5 bases and J 0 bases, with 19 bases left between them. Germline lookup yields CDR1 TSWWSYY and CDR2 QGS. CDR3 DNA sequence: TGTGCTCTTGGGTGGGGTCCTCCGCTGATCTACACCGATAAACTCATCTTT. This codes for CALGWGPPLIYTDKLIF.

Remarks on this clone: A much bigger clone sits one base away, suggesting this may be a read error. The rearrangement links TRDV2 to TRDJ3; weak D call: TRDD3 (5 bases). The CDR3 consists of 19 residues. Germline V gene data show CDR1 as GEAIGNYY and CDR2 as EKD. CDR3 in DNA: TGTGCCTGTGACACGATGGGATCCAGGCCCTCCTGGGACACCCGACCGATGTTTTTC. Translation gives CACDTMGSRPSWDTRPMFF.

Points on this clone: A single base is all that separates this from a far larger clone, so a read error is likely. Other DNA sequences of this sample code for an identical CDR3. The chain is built from TRDV2 and TRDJ1, with D uncertain. Germline V lookup: CDR1 GEAIGNYY, CDR2 EKD. This CDR3 has 13 residues. The V end lost 4 bases, the J end lost 3 bases, and 11 bases lay between the germline ends. The CDR3 is CACEGIGADKLIF. DNA for the CDR3: TGTGCCTGTGAAGGAATCGGCGCCGATAAACTCATCTTT.

Comments on this clone: The junction shows a germline mismatch at one end, possibly a read error. The rearrangement uses TRDV2 and TRDJ1; 7 bases match TRDD2. The CDR3 has 21 residues. Germline values: CDR1 GEAIGNYY, CDR2 EKD. CDR3 region: CASDPLTPSLAGSGNTDKPIF. CDR3 sequence (DNA): TGTGCCAGTGACCCGCTGACACCTTCCTTAGCTGGCTCAGGGAACACCGATAAACCCATCTTC.

The chain joins TRDV2 to TRDJ3; a weak D match, TRDD3 (6 bases). The CDR3 has 21 amino acids. Trimming took off 4 bases at V and 0 bases at J, with 24 bases between the two ends. Germline V gives CDR1 GEAIGNYY, CDR2 EKD. The CDR3: CACDFLPLGAPSSWDTRQMFF. Written as DNA, the CDR3 is TGTGCCTGTGATTTCCTCCCTTTGGGGGCCCCAAGCTCCTGGGACACCCGACAGATGTTTTTC.

With respect to this clone: The protein TCRdb lists belongs to a much larger clone and differs from this DNA's translation at residue 10, which points to a read error; the protein shown is made from the DNA. V usage is TRDV2 and J usage is TRDJ2, with D perhaps TRDD3 (6 bases). Germline-derived CDR1 and CDR2 are GEAIGNYY and EKD. The CDR3 is made up of 15 amino acids. Trimming pared 0 bases from V and 6 bases from J, leaving 13 bases between. CDR3 protein: CACDTLGTTAAQLFF. CDR3 in DNA: TGTGCCTGTGACACCCTGGGGACCACAGCAGCACAACTCTTCTTT.